One and the same sample provided the 27 T cell receptor beta chains below, sequenced in a study of T cell responses to AZD1222 COVID-19 vaccine. The repertoire was sequenced with immunoSEQ multiplex PCR; TCRdb's copy has only in-frame clones and lacks some. The sample includes fewer than 70,000 clones, roughly 90% of them seen just once. The specimen comprised peripheral blood, sampled on day 0 of AZD1222 vaccination. The receptors come from an adult in good health.

V and J are TRBV29-1 and TRBJ1-1, with unresolved D. V was cut by 5 bases and J by 0 bases, with 7 bases left in between. The CDR3 contains 12 residues. Germline CDR1 reads SQVTM; CDR2 reads ANQGSEA. CDR3 residues: CSVRKVNTEAFF. For the CDR3, the DNA is TGCAGCGTTCGAAAAGTGAACACTGAAGCTTTCTTT.

V usage is TRBV18 and J usage is TRBJ1-2; D uncertain. Germline V gene sequence: CDR1 KGHSH, CDR2 LQKENI. V was clipped by 2 bases and J by 3 bases, with 13 bases between them. The CDR3 has 15 amino acids. The CDR3 here is CASSPDSGSYYGYTF. The CDR3 region has the DNA TGTGCCAGCTCACCAGACTCGGGCTCGTACTATGGCTACACCTTC.

The rearrangement links TRBV14 to TRBJ2-5; 8 bases fit TRBD1. V trimming: 6 bases; J trimming: 2 bases; junction bases outside the gene matches: 14. Looked up from germline, CDR1 is SGHDN and CDR2 is FVKESK. The CDR3 is 17 residues long. The DNA for the CDR3 is TGTGCCAGCAGTCAACCGAACAGGGGGTTCAAACAAGAGACCCAGTACTTC. Amino acid sequence: CASSQPNRGFKQETQYF.

The chain recombines TRBV5-6 with TRBJ1-2; tentative D call: TRBD1 (6 bases). The germline V gene encodes CDR1 SGHDT and CDR2 YYEEEE. Between the trimmed V and J ends, which lost 7 bases and 4 bases, there was a span of 26 bases. This CDR3 region has 17 residues. The DNA for the CDR3 is TGTGCCAGCCACTCCCTCAACCTCCGATTACAGGGCTATGGCTACACCTTC. Translation gives CASHSLNLRLQGYGYTF.

The CDR3 spells CASSQANTEAFF. CDR3 nucleotide sequence: TGTGCCAGCAGCCAAGCGAACACTGAAGCTTTCTTT. The gene calls are TRBV3-1 (or the pseudogene TRBV3-2) and TRBJ1-1; the D is unclear. This CDR3 is built from 12 residues. Per the germline V gene, CDR1 is LGHDT and CDR2 is YNNKEL (reference sequence). Deletions cut 1 base from V and 1 base from J, with 1 base between.

The chain couples TRBV5-8 to TRBJ1-1; D gene uncertain. Germline V gives CDR1 SGHTS, CDR2 YDEGEE. CDR3 length equals 17 residues. Trimming removed 4 bases from V and 1 base from J, with 20 bases in between. CDR3 protein: CASSPYSGNRKNTEAFF. The CDR3, as DNA: TGTGCCAGCAGCCCCTACTCTGGTAACCGGAAGAACACTGAAGCTTTCTTT.

V and J are TRBV4-1 and TRBJ2-3; 8 bases line up with TRBD2. The CDR3 contains 16 residues. V dropped 1 base and J dropped 5; count of bases not matched to a gene: 8. Germline CDR1 is MGHRA and CDR2 is YSYEKL. The CDR3 region is CASSQVTAGGLDTQYF. The CDR3 region has the DNA TGCGCCAGCAGCCAAGTTACGGCGGGGGGATTAGATACGCAGTATTTT.

This chain connects TRBV28 to TRBJ2-7; D remains unclear. V was cut by 2 bases and J by 2 bases, with 13 bases left in between. The CDR3 has 15 residues. Looked up from germline, CDR1 is MDHEN and CDR2 is SYDVKM. The CDR3 DNA reads TGTGCCAGCAGTTTACCCCCCACCCTCCCCTACGAGCAGTACTTC. Translating it yields CASSLPPTLPYEQYF.

This clone was seen only a few times. CDR3: CAWSVSWDQPQHF. CDR3 nucleotide sequence: TGTGCCTGGAGTGTATCTTGGGATCAGCCCCAGCATTTT. The chain combines TRBV30 with TRBJ1-5; D ambiguous. Germline V gene lookup returns CDR1 GTSNPN and CDR2 SVGIG (reference sequence). Trimming took off 0 bases at V and 5 bases at J, with 8 bases between the two ends. The CDR3 runs to 13 residues.

The gene calls are TRBV27 and TRBJ1-1; D call uncertain. Germline values: CDR1 MNHEY, CDR2 SMNVEV (reference sequence). Trimming removed 2 bases from V and 4 bases from J, with 11 bases in between. This CDR3 is built from 14 residues. The CDR3, as DNA: TGTGCCAGCAGTTTAGGGCAGGTTAGCACTGAAGCTTTCTTT. This sequence encodes CASSLGQVSTEAFF.

This clone was observed a single time. The chain couples TRBV6-5 to TRBJ2-1; D call uncertain. Germline values: CDR1 MNHEY, CDR2 SVGAGI. The CDR3 has 15 residues. The ends were cut back, 0 bases at V and 0 bases at J, with 6 bases in the middle. DNA for the CDR3: TGTGCCAGCAGTTACTCTGTATCCTCCTACAATGAGCAGTTCTTC. Its translation is CASSYSVSSYNEQFF.

The gene calls are TRBV7-2 and TRBJ1-5; D not resolved. From germline, CDR1 is SGHTA and CDR2 FQGNSA. V shed 1 base and J shed 6 bases, with 4 bases lying between them. This CDR3 contains 12 residues. CDR3 bases: TGTGCCAGCAGCTTAGGCATTCAGCCCCAGCATTTT. As protein: CASSLGIQPQHF. Complete variable domain (other parts from reference TRBV7-2 and TRBJ1-5): GAGVSQSPSNKVTEKGKDVELRCDPISGHTALYWYRQSLGQGLEFLIYFQGNSAPDKSGLPSDRFSAERTGGSVSTLTIQRTQQEDSAVYLCASSLGIQPQHFGDGTRLSIL.

In this sample, this clone turned up a few times. The gene calls are TRBV19 and TRBJ1-2; unclear D gene. V was shortened by 3 bases and J by 4 bases, with 9 bases between the two germline ends. This CDR3 is 13 amino acids long. Germline CDR1 LNHDA, CDR2 SQIVND (reference sequence). CDR3 sequence (DNA): TGTGCCAGTAGTATTTACCAGTCCTATGGCTACACCTTC. It codes for CASSIYQSYGYTF.

V usage is TRBV12-5 and J usage is TRBJ2-1; 10 positions agree with TRBD2. This CDR3 comprises 17 residues. Trimming took 4 bases from V and 4 from J; bases not matched to a gene: 10. The V gene's germline CDR1 is LGHNT and CDR2 FRNRAP. Here the CDR3 reads CASGSGKLAGTYNEQFF. CDR3 sequence (DNA): TGTGCTAGTGGTTCCGGGAAACTAGCGGGGACTTACAATGAGCAGTTCTTC.

This chain joins TRBV19 and TRBJ2-1, with 7 bases aligning to TRBD2. This CDR3 spans 16 amino acids. In germline, CDR1 is LNHDA, CDR2 SQIVND (reference sequence). Losses at the gene ends were 5 bases for V and 6 bases for J; bases not matched to a gene: 13. The CDR3 nucleotides read TGTGCCAGTAGTCCTGTAGGATTGAGGGAGGGCAATGAGCAGTTCTTC. This codes for CASSPVGLREGNEQFF.

V usage is TRBV5-1 and J usage is TRBJ2-5; 7 positions agree with TRBD2. The J segment lost 5 bases and the V segment lost 0 bases, leaving 10 bases of the junction unmatched. The germline V gene has CDR1 SGHRS and CDR2 YFSETQ. The CDR3 spans 16 residues. The CDR3 protein is CASSLAGRGVAETQYF. CDR3 nucleotide sequence: TGCGCCAGCAGCTTGGCAGGACGGGGGGTTGCGGAGACCCAGTACTTC.

The chain links TRBV5-6 to TRBJ2-1; no reliable D call. V was shortened by 1 base and J by 6 bases, with 11 bases between the two germline ends. The CDR3 has 14 amino acids. Germline V gives CDR1 SGHDT, CDR2 YYEEEE. This CDR3 reads CASSLSLGSNEQFF. The DNA for the CDR3 is TGTGCCAGCAGCTTGTCGCTGGGATCCAATGAGCAGTTCTTC.

The chain carries TRBV5-1 and TRBJ2-1; 8 bases fit TRBD2. Germline V gene data show CDR1 as SGHRS and CDR2 as YFSETQ. CDR3 length equals 17 residues. V lost 0 bases, J lost 9 bases, and 14 bases stayed unmatched. CDR3 region: CASSLEAGGFLQGEQFF. CDR3 nucleotides: TGCGCCAGCAGCTTGGAGGCGGGGGGTTTCCTACAAGGTGAGCAGTTCTTC.

The chain has TRBV5-1 and TRBJ2-3, with D unresolved. V was clipped by 2 bases and J by 4 bases, with 11 bases between them. Germline lookup yields CDR1 SGHRS and CDR2 YFSETQ. This CDR3 region has 14 residues. The CDR3 is CASSFRVNPDTQYF. CDR3 nucleotides: TGCGCCAGCAGCTTCCGGGTTAATCCAGATACGCAGTATTTT.

The rearrangement links TRBV7-9 to TRBJ2-5, with D possibly TRBD2 on 6 matching bases. Germline lookup yields CDR1 SEHNR and CDR2 FQNEAQ (reference sequence). The CDR3 runs to 14 residues. V lost 3 bases and J 5 bases, leaving 13 bases between the germline ends. This CDR3 reads CASSLGGVKETQYF. DNA of the CDR3: TGTGCCAGCAGCTTGGGCGGGGTAAAGGAGACCCAGTACTTC. Supplemented by reference TRBV7-9 and TRBJ2-5, the full variable domain reads DTGVSQNPRHKITKRGQNVTFRCDPISEHNRLYWYRQTLGQGPEFLTYFQNEAQLEKSRLLSDRFSAERPKGSFSTLEIQRTEQGDSAMYLCASSLGGVKETQYFGPGTRLLVL.

J is TRBJ1-2 and V is TRBV2; D perhaps matches TRBD1 (5 bases). The CDR3 has 14 amino acids. Trimming stripped 3 bases from V and 5 bases from J, with 13 bases between. The germline CDR1 and CDR2 sequences are SNHLY and FYNNEI. CDR3 protein: CASSDGREIYGYTF. Written as DNA, the CDR3 is TGTGCCAGCAGTGACGGCAGGGAAATATATGGCTACACCTTC.

The chain couples TRBV6-5 to TRBJ1-1; 8 bases line up with TRBD1. CDR1 MNHEY and CDR2 SVGAGI come from the germline V gene. This CDR3 spans 14 amino acids. V shed 5 bases, J shed 0 bases, and the junction held 2 bases outside the gene matches. The DNA for the CDR3 is TGTGCCAGCAGTAGGACAGGGTTGAACACTGAAGCTTTCTTT. Its protein product is CASSRTGLNTEAFF.

The chain recombines TRBV5-1 with TRBJ1-2; TRBD1 matches at 7 bases. There are 14 residues in the CDR3. With V trimmed by 0 bases and J by 8 bases, 7 bases remained unmatched. Germline V CDR1 and CDR2: SGHRS, YFSETQ. The CDR3 bases are TGCGCCAGCAGCTTGGGTTCGGGACAGATGGGCTACACCTTC. This encodes CASSLGSGQMGYTF.

The chain is built from TRBV7-8 and TRBJ2-2, with 7 positions matching TRBD2. This CDR3 is built from 16 residues. The J segment lost 5 bases and the V segment lost 5 bases, leaving 11 bases of the junction unmatched. Germline V lookup: CDR1 SGHVS, CDR2 FQNEAQ. In DNA, the CDR3 is TGTGCCAGCAGCGCCCGGATAGAGGGAGGGACCGGGGAGCTGTTTTTT. Protein product: CASSARIEGGTGELFF.

The V call is TRBV2, the J call TRBJ1-5, with TRBD1 identical over 9 bases. Germline V gene data show CDR1 as SNHLY and CDR2 as FYNNEI. V trimming: 10 bases; J trimming: 5 bases; junction bases outside the gene matches: 6. There are 13 residues in the CDR3. CDR3 residues: CATLRDRDQPQHF. The CDR3 DNA reads as TGTGCCACCCTAAGGGACAGGGATCAGCCCCAGCATTTT. The full variable domain, with the rest looked up from reference TRBV2 and TRBJ1-5, is EPEVTQTPSHQVTQMGQEVILRCVPISNHLYFYWYRQILGQKVEFLVSFYNNEISEKSEIFDDQFSVERPDGSNFTLKIRSTKLEDSAMYFCATLRDRDQPQHFGDGTRLSIL.

CDR3: CASSVDVGLTYGYTF. Here the CDR3 DNA reads TGTGCCAGCAGCGTAGATGTGGGTCTGACCTATGGCTACACCTTC. V and J are TRBV9 and TRBJ1-2; no reliable D call. Trimming took 0 bases from V and 4 from J, leaving 13 bases between them. The length of the CDR3 is 15 residues. CDR1 is SGDLS and CDR2 is YYNGEE in the germline V gene.

A few counts support this clone. The J gene is TRBJ2-1, the V gene TRBV2, with D perhaps matching TRBD1 (6 bases). Germline V gene lookup returns CDR1 SNHLY and CDR2 FYNNEI. V shed 6 bases and J shed 6 bases, with 15 bases lying between them. The CDR3 runs to 14 residues. The CDR3 sequence is CASSETRGFNEQFF. CDR3 DNA: TGTGCCAGCAGCGAAACCAGGGGATTCAATGAGCAGTTCTTC.